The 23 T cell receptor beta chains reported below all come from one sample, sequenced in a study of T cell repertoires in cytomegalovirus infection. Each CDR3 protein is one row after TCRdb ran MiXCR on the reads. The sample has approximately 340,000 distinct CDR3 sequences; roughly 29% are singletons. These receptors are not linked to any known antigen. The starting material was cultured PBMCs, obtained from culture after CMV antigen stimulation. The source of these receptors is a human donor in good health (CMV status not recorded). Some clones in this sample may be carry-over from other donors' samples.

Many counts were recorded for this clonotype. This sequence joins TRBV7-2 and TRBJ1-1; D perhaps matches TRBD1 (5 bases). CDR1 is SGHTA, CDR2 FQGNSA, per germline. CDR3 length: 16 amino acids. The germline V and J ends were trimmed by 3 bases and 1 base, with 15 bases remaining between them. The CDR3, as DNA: TGTGCCAGCAGCTTTGGTCCGGGACTAGCGAACACTGAAGCTTTCTTT. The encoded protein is CASSFGPGLANTEAFF.

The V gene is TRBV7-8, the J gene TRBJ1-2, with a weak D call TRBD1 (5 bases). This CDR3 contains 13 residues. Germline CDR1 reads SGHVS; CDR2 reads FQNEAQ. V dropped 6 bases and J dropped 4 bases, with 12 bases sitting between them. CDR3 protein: CASSYRSIYGYTF. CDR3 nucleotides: TGTGCCAGCAGTTACAGGTCTATCTATGGCTACACCTTC. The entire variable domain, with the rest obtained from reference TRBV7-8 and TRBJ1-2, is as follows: GAGVSQSPRYKVAKRGQDVALRCDPISGHVSLFWYQQALGQGPEFLTYFQNEAQLDKSGLPSDRFFAERPEGSVSTLKIQRTQQEDSAVYLCASSYRSIYGYTFGSGTRLTVV.

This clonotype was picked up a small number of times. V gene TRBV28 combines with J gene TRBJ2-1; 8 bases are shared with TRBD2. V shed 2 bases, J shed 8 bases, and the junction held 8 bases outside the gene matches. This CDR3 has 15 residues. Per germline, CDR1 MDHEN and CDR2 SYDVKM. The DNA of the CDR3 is TGTGCCAGCAGTTTAAGACCGGGACTAGTACATGAGCAGTTCTTC. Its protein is CASSLRPGLVHEQFF.

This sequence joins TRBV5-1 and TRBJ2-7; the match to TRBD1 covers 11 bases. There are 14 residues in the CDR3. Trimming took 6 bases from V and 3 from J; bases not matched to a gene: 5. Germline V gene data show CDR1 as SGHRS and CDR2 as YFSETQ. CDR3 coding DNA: TGCGCCAGCAAAGACGGGACAGGGGGCTACGAGCAGTACTTC. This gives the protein CASKDGTGGYEQYF.

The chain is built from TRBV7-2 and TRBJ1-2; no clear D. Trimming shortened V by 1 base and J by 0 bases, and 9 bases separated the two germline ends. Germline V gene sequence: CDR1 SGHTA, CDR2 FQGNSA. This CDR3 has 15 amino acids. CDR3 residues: CASSLGALTNYGYTF. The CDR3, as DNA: TGTGCCAGCAGCTTAGGGGCCCTAACTAACTATGGCTACACCTTC.

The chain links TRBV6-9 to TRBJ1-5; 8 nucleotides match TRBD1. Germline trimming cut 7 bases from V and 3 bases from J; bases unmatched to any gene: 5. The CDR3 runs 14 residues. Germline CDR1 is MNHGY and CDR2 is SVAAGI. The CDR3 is CASNDRGYNQPQHF. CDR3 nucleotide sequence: TGTGCCAGCAACGACAGGGGCTACAATCAGCCCCAGCATTTT.

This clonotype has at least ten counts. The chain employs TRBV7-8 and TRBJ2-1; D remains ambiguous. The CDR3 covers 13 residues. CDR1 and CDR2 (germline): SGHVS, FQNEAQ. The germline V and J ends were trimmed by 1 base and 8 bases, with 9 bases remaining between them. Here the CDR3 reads CASSLVLNDEQFF. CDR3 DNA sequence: TGTGCCAGCAGCTTAGTTCTCAACGATGAGCAGTTCTTC.

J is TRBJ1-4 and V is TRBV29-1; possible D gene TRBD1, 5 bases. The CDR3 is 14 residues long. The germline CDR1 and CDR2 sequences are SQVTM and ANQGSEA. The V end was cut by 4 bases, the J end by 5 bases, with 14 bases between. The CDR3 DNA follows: TGCAGCGTTGGTTTCCAGGGTAGGAATGAAAAACTGTTTTTT. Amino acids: CSVGFQGRNEKLFF. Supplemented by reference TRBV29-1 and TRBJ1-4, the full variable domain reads SAVISQKPSRDICQRGTSLTIQCQVDSQVTMMFWYRQQPGQSLTLIATANQGSEATYESGFVIDKFPISRPNLTFSTLTVSNMSPEDSSIYLCSVGFQGRNEKLFFGSGTQLSVL.

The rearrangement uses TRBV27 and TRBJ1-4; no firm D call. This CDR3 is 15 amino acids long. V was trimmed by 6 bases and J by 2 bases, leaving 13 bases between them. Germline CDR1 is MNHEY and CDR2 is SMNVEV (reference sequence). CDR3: CASREMRFTNEKLFF. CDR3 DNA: TGTGCCAGCAGGGAGATGCGCTTTACTAATGAAAAACTGTTTTTT.

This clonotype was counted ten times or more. For the CDR3, the DNA is TGTGCCAGCAGTAAGACAGGGCTTAAGAATTCACCCCTCCACTTT. Protein product: CASSKTGLKNSPLHF. The rearrangement joins TRBV7-2 to TRBJ1-6; 7 bases map to TRBD1. The CDR3 is made up of 15 amino acids. The germline CDR1 and CDR2 sequences are SGHTA and FQGNSA. J lost 7 bases, V lost 6 bases, and 9 bases had no gene match.

The CDR3 is CASSRGQGGNTEAFF. For the CDR3, the DNA is TGTGCCAGCAGCCGGGGACAGGGGGGGAACACTGAAGCTTTCTTT. The chain joins TRBV7-6 to TRBJ1-1; TRBD1 matches at 11 bases. V was pared by 5 bases and J by 1 base, with 3 bases of the junction left unmatched. From germline, CDR1 is SGHVS and CDR2 FNYEAQ. The length of the CDR3 is 15 residues.

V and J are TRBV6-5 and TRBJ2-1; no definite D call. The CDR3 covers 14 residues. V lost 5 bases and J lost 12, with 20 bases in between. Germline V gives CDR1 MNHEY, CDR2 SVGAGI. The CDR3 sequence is CASSELGPRIWQFF. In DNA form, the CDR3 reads TGTGCCAGCAGTGAACTTGGTCCTCGTATATGGCAGTTCTTC.

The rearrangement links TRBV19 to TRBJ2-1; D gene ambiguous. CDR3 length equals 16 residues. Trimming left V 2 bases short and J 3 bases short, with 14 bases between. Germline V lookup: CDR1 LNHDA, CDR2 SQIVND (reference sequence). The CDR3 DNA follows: TGTGCCAGTAGTATATGGCCCCTTCTAGGCTACAATGAGCAGTTCTTC. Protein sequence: CASSIWPLLGYNEQFF.

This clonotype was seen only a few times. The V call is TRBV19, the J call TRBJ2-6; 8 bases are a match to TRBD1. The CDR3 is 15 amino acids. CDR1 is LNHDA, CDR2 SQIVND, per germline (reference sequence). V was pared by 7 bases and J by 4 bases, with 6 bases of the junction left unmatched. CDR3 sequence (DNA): TGTGCCAGTACCCCGACAGGGGCAGGGGCCAACGTCCTGACTTTC. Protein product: CASTPTGAGANVLTF.

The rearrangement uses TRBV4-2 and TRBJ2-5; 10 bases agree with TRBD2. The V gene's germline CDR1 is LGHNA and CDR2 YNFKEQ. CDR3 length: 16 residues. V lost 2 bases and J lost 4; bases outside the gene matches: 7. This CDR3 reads CASSQPAGGMGETQYF. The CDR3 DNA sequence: TGTGCCAGCAGCCAACCAGCGGGAGGGATGGGAGAGACCCAGTACTTC.

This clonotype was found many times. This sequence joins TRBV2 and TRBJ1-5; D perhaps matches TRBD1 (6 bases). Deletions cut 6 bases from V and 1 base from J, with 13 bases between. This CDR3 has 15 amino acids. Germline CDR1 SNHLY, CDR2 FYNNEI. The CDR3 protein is CASRPGTLSNQPQHF. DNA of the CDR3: TGTGCCAGCAGGCCCGGGACATTAAGCAATCAGCCCCAGCATTTT. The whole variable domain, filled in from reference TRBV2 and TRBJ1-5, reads EPEVTQTPSHQVTQMGQEVILRCVPISNHLYFYWYRQILGQKVEFLVSFYNNEISEKSEIFDDQFSVERPDGSNFTLKIRSTKLEDSAMYFCASRPGTLSNQPQHFGDGTRLSIL.

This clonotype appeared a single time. CDR3 bases: TGTGCCAGCAGTCTACCGGAACTCACAGATACGCAGTATTTT. Translation gives CASSLPELTDTQYF. The gene calls are TRBV12-3 or TRBV12-4 and TRBJ2-3, with no clear D. The CDR3 has 14 amino acids. V was shortened by 5 bases and J by 2 bases, with 11 bases between the two germline ends.

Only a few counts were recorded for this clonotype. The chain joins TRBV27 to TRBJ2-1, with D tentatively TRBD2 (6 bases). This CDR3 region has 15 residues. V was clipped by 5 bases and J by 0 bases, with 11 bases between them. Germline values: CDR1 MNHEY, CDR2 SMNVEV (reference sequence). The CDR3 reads CASSRGLHSYNEQFF. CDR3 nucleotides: TGTGCCAGCAGTAGGGGACTCCACTCCTACAATGAGCAGTTCTTC.

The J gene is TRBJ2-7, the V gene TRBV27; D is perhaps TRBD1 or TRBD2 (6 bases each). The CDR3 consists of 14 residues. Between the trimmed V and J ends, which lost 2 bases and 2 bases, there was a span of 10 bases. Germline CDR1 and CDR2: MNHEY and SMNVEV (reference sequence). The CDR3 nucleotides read TGTGCCAGCAGTTTAAGGGGGGCTACCTACGAGCAGTACTTC. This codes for CASSLRGATYEQYF.

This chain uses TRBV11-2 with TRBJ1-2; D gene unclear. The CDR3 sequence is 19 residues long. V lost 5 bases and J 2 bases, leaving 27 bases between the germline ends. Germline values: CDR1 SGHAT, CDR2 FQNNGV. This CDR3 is CASSPREGLTFLLNYGYTF. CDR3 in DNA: TGTGCCAGCAGCCCCCGAGAAGGCCTTACTTTCCTTTTAAACTATGGCTACACCTTC. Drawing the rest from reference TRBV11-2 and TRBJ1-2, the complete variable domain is EAGVAQSPRYKIIEKRQSVAFWCNPISGHATLYWYQQILGQGPKLLIQFQNNGVVDDSQLPKDRFSAERLKGVDSTLKIQPAKLEDSAVYLCASSPREGLTFLLNYGYTFGSGTRLTVV.

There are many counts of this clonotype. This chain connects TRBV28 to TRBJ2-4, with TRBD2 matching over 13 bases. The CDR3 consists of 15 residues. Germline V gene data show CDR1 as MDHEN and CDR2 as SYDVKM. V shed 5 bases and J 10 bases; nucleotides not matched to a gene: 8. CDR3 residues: CASSTRTSGSAIQYF. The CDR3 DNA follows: TGTGCCAGCAGTACGAGGACTAGCGGGAGTGCGATTCAGTACTTC.

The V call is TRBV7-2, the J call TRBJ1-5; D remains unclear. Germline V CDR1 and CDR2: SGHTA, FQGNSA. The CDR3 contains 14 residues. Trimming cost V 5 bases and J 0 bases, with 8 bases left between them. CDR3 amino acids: CASSRLTSNQPQHF. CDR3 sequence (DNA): TGTGCCAGCAGCCGCTTGACTAGCAATCAGCCCCAGCATTTT.

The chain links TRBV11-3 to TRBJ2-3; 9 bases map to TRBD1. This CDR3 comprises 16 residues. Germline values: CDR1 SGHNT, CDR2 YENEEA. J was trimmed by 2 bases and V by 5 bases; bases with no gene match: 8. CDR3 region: CASSAQGQGVTDTQYF. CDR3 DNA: TGTGCCAGCAGCGCCCAGGGACAGGGCGTCACAGATACGCAGTATTTT. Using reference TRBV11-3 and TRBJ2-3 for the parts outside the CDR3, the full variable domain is EAGVVQSPRYKIIEKKQPVAFWCNPISGHNTLYWYLQNLGQGPELLIRYENEEAVDDSQLPKDRFSAERLKGVDSTLKIQPAELGDSAVYLCASSAQGQGVTDTQYFGPGTRLTVL.